The T cell receptor beta chain described here comes from a study of tumor and adjacent non-tumor tissue in lung cancer. This clonotype was observed at least ten times. Three rounds of nested PCR, following a modified ARM-PCR protocol, produced the TCRbeta library. One entry per CDR3 protein, called by TCRdb with MiXCR from the multiplex PCR reads. This sample has 68,000 or so distinct CDR3 sequences, with 50% to 60% found just once. The template was RNA from unsorted bulk tissue. Losses at the gene ends were 1 base for V and 6 bases for J; bases not matched to a gene: 2. The CDR3 totals 14 residues. Germline V gives CDR1 MGHRA, CDR2 YSYEKL.

The sequenced sample consisted of lung tumor tissue. The clonotype originates from a man aged 50 to 60 with non-small cell lung cancer. This sequence joins TRBV4-1 and TRBJ2-7; 11 bases are shared with TRBD1. The CDR3 nucleotides read TGCGCCAGCAGCCAAGTCGGGACAGGGGGCGAGCAGTACTTC. Its translation: CASSQVGTGGEQYF.